Each of the 29 T cell receptor beta chains below was sequenced from the same sample in a study of Tregs in tolerant kidney transplant recipients. Generated by immunoSEQ multiplex PCR, the TCRdb table keeps only in-frame clones and is missing some. The sample holds about 240,000 clones, more than 65% seen once. The specimen sequenced was CD4+ T cells from blood. Receptor source: a human donor in good health.

V gene TRBV7-8 combines with J gene TRBJ2-7; 7 bases line up with TRBD2. This CDR3 spans 11 amino acids. CDR1 is SGHVS and CDR2 is FQNEAQ in the germline V gene. Trimming at V came to 3 bases and at J to 7 bases, leaving 0 bases not matched to a gene. The CDR3 nucleotides read TGTGCCAGCAGCTTCGGGAGGGAGCAGTACTTC. It specifies CASSFGREQYF.

The CDR3 coding sequence is TGTGTCAAAAAGCGGCGGGCCAGGAAGGCCATATATTTT. Its translation: CVKKRRARKAIYF. This chain links TRBV7-2 with TRBJ1-3; D is unresolved. This CDR3 contains 13 residues. Germline V lookup: CDR1 SGHTA, CDR2 FQGNSA.

The chain couples TRBV7-8 to TRBJ2-3; tentative D call: TRBD2 (6 bases). CDR3 size: 13 residues. V dropped 4 bases and J dropped 5 bases, with 10 bases sitting between them. The germline gives CDR1 SGHVS, CDR2 FQNEAQ. CDR3 DNA: TGTGCCAGCAGCTCGCGGGGTGGAGATACGCAGTATTTT. Translation: CASSSRGGDTQYF.

This chain links TRBV29-1 with TRBJ2-5; D is unresolved. V lost 7 bases, J lost 4 bases, and 13 bases lay in between. Germline CDR1 is SQVTM and CDR2 is ANQGSEA. This CDR3 region has 12 residues. CDR3 region: CSGADGAETQYF. For the CDR3, the DNA is TGCAGCGGCGCCGACGGTGCAGAGACCCAGTACTTC.

The V and J genes are TRBV5-1 and TRBJ1-5, with a weak D call TRBD1 (6 bases). V was clipped by 2 bases and J by 11 bases, with 23 bases between them. The germline V gene has CDR1 SGHRS and CDR2 YFSETQ. The CDR3 has 16 residues. Written as DNA, the CDR3 is TGCGCCAGCAGCTTTAGGGGGAATCAACCCCTCGAAACCCAGCATTTT. Translating gives CASSFRGNQPLETQHF.

The chain has TRBV7-9 and TRBJ2-5, with a tentative D call TRBD2 (6 bases). The CDR3 is 14 amino acids. The germline gives CDR1 SEHNR, CDR2 FQNEAQ (reference sequence). V was cut by 3 bases and J by 4 bases, with 12 bases left in between. CDR3 in amino acids: CASSFTAGIETQYF. As DNA, the CDR3 is TGTGCCAGCAGCTTTACGGCGGGGATAGAGACCCAGTACTTC.

V and J are TRBV19 and TRBJ2-1; 9 bases agree with TRBD1. V was clipped by 7 bases and J by 7 bases; unmatched bases: 11. This CDR3 spans 15 amino acids. Germline CDR1 is LNHDA and CDR2 is SQIVND (reference sequence). The CDR3 protein is CASTYRGRGRNEQFF. The CDR3, as DNA: TGTGCCAGTACCTACAGGGGGCGGGGTAGGAATGAGCAGTTCTTC.

The chain uses TRBV2 and TRBJ2-7, with TRBD1 as a possible D gene (6 bases). Germline V gene sequence: CDR1 SNHLY, CDR2 FYNNEI. The V end lost 4 bases, the J end lost 3 bases, and 10 bases lay between the germline ends. CDR3 length equals 13 residues. CDR3 loop: CASSVWTVYEQYF. The CDR3 DNA follows: TGTGCCAGCAGTGTCTGGACAGTCTACGAGCAGTACTTC.

The V gene is TRBV30, the J gene TRBJ1-1; TRBD1 is a possible D gene (5 bases). CDR1 and CDR2 (germline): GTSNPN, SVGIG (reference sequence). The CDR3 runs 15 residues. Trimming cost V 5 bases and J 1 base, with 17 bases left between them. CDR3 in amino acids: CAWGRSGQRNTEAFF. The CDR3 region has the DNA TGTGCCTGGGGGCGTTCAGGGCAGAGGAACACTGAAGCTTTCTTT.

J is TRBJ2-7 and V is TRBV14; D uncertain. Germline assignment: CDR1 SGHDN and CDR2 FVKESK. Trimming stripped 3 bases from V and 3 bases from J, with 12 bases between. The CDR3 has 14 residues. The CDR3 DNA is TGTGCCAGCAGCCAGCTGGGCGGTATCTACGAGCAGTACTTC. Protein: CASSQLGGIYEQYF.

The chain couples TRBV19 to TRBJ1-2, with D hard to call. This CDR3 comprises 13 residues. Germline V gene data show CDR1 as LNHDA and CDR2 as SQIVND (reference sequence). V lost 3 bases to trimming and J lost 3 bases, with 8 bases between them. The CDR3: CASSIPGDYGYTF. CDR3 sequence (DNA): TGTGCCAGTAGTATCCCCGGGGACTATGGCTACACCTTC.

V is TRBV5-1 and J is TRBJ2-7; D is ambiguous. The CDR3 is made up of 14 amino acids. Trimming left V 1 base short and J 2 bases short, with 10 bases between. The V gene's germline CDR1 is SGHRS and CDR2 YFSETQ. DNA of the CDR3: TGCGCCAGCAGCTTGATCCCAGGTACCTACGAGCAGTACTTC. Amino acids: CASSLIPGTYEQYF.

The chain is built from TRBV18 and TRBJ2-1; D not resolved. Trimming left V 6 bases short and J 3 bases short, with 12 bases between. The CDR3 is made up of 14 amino acids. In germline, CDR1 is KGHSH, CDR2 LQKENI. CDR3 region: CASSPLSGYNEQFF. In nucleotides, the CDR3 is TGTGCCAGCTCCCCCCTATCAGGCTACAATGAGCAGTTCTTC.

The J gene is TRBJ2-7, the V gene TRBV20-1; the D gene is possibly TRBD1 (6 bases). The V end lost 2 bases, the J end lost 5 bases, and 7 bases lay between the germline ends. The CDR3 is 11 amino acids. Germline assignment: CDR1 DFQATT and CDR2 SNEGSKA (reference sequence). The CDR3 loop reads CSARRGNEQYF. CDR3 nucleotide sequence: TGCAGTGCTAGAAGGGGGAACGAGCAGTACTTC.

The chain uses TRBV20-1 and TRBJ2-7; the D is unclear. V gave up 5 bases and J gave up 7 bases, with 12 bases separating them. This CDR3 has 11 amino acids. From germline, CDR1 is DFQATT and CDR2 SNEGSKA (reference sequence). Here the CDR3 DNA reads TGCAGTGCTCCTTGGGGTGAGGAGCAGTACTTC. Its protein product is CSAPWGEEQYF.

This clone was found once. The chain is built from TRBV2 and TRBJ2-3; 8 bases match TRBD1. The length of the CDR3 is 15 residues. Trimming removed 5 bases from V and 4 bases from J; junction bases left unmatched: 8. CDR1 SNHLY and CDR2 FYNNEI come from the germline V gene. CDR3 loop: CASSQSRQGSDTQYF. In DNA form, the CDR3 reads TGTGCCAGCAGTCAGTCAAGACAGGGGTCAGATACGCAGTATTTT.

This clone was found a few times. The chain is built from TRBV2 and TRBJ2-3, with no clear D. V gave up 2 bases and J gave up 7 bases, with 7 bases separating them. Germline V CDR1 and CDR2: SNHLY, FYNNEI. The CDR3 length is 12 residues. For the CDR3, the DNA is TGTGCCAGCAGTGAAAGCGAAAATACGCAGTATTTT. Protein: CASSESENTQYF.

The chain carries TRBV20-1 and TRBJ1-2; D is undetermined. This CDR3 has 10 amino acids. V was cut by 6 bases and J by 7 bases, with 9 bases left in between. Per germline, CDR1 DFQATT and CDR2 SNEGSKA (reference sequence). In nucleotides, the CDR3 is TGCAGTGCCTCCGGAGGTGGCTACACCTTC. Translated: CSASGGGYTF.

This clone was recorded a few times. The V gene is TRBV5-6, the J gene TRBJ1-5, with D tentatively TRBD1 (6 bases). Germline loops: CDR1 SGHDT, CDR2 YYEEEE. V was pared by 2 bases and J by 6 bases, with 12 bases between. The CDR3 sequence is 14 residues long. The CDR3 sequence is CASSFNRAIQPQHF. CDR3 DNA sequence: TGTGCCAGCAGCTTCAACAGGGCTATTCAGCCCCAGCATTTT.

The V call is TRBV2, the J call TRBJ1-4; D is uncertain. V was clipped by 6 bases and J by 7 bases, with 15 bases between them. Per germline, CDR1 SNHLY and CDR2 FYNNEI. The CDR3 has 14 residues. CDR3 residues: CASRPYGSGEKLFF. The CDR3 region has the DNA TGTGCCAGCAGACCTTACGGTTCAGGTGAAAAACTGTTTTTT.

This clone was detected only once. The chain recombines TRBV5-6 with TRBJ2-3; 13 bases agree with TRBD2. CDR1 is SGHDT and CDR2 is YYEEEE in the germline V gene. The ends lost 4 bases at V and 4 bases at J; junction bases unmatched: 3. The CDR3 is 15 amino acids. CDR3 residues: CASSALAGGADTQYF. The CDR3 DNA reads TGTGCCAGCAGCGCACTAGCGGGGGGGGCAGATACGCAGTATTTT.

This clone was observed a handful of times. The J gene is TRBJ1-3, the V gene TRBV6-6; the match to TRBD1 covers 9 bases. V lost 5 bases, J lost 3 bases, and 8 bases stayed unmatched. Germline V gives CDR1 MNHNY, CDR2 SVGAGI (reference sequence). The CDR3 loop spans 16 amino acids. Here the CDR3 DNA reads TGTGCCAGCAGTGTCGCTGGGACAGGGAGTGGAAACACCATATATTTT. Protein: CASSVAGTGSGNTIYF.

The CDR3 sequence is CASSPTGYSPEQYF. The CDR3 DNA reads TGTGCCAGCAGCCCAACAGGCTACTCACCCGAGCAGTACTTC. The chain employs TRBV7-9 and TRBJ2-7, with D perhaps TRBD1 (5 bases). The germline gives CDR1 SEHNR, CDR2 FQNEAQ (reference sequence). V lost 5 bases to trimming and J lost 6 bases, with 17 bases between them. The CDR3 is 14 residues long. Complete variable domain (other parts from reference TRBV7-9 and TRBJ2-7): DTGVSQNPRHKITKRGQNVTFRCDPISEHNRLYWYRQTLGQGPEFLTYFQNEAQLEKSRLLSDRFSAERPKGSFSTLEIQRTEQGDSAMYLCASSPTGYSPEQYFGPGTRLTVT.

The chain joins TRBV6-1 to TRBJ2-5; 7 bases map to TRBD1. The J segment lost 7 bases and the V segment lost 5 bases, leaving 13 bases of the junction unmatched. CDR3 length: 15 amino acids. Per the germline V gene, CDR1 is MNHNS and CDR2 is SASEGT. The DNA for the CDR3 is TGTGCCAGCAGTCCGTCCCGGGACAGAGGAACGACCCAGTACTTC. This encodes CASSPSRDRGTTQYF.

V and J are TRBV20-1 and TRBJ2-1; no clear D. The V end lost 4 bases, the J end lost 12 bases, and 13 bases lay between the germline ends. This CDR3 contains 11 residues. Looked up from germline, CDR1 is DFQATT and CDR2 is SNEGSKA (reference sequence). In nucleotides, the CDR3 is TGCAGTGCTATCGAGTTAACGGTGCAGTTCTTC. Its translation: CSAIELTVQFF.

V is TRBV29-1 and J is TRBJ2-5; D ambiguous. Germline V gene sequence: CDR1 SQVTM, CDR2 ANQGSEA. The CDR3 extends over 11 amino acids. The ends were cut back, 5 bases at V and 4 bases at J, with 8 bases in the middle. For the CDR3, the DNA is TGCAGCGTTTCCCCCGGAGAGACCCAGTACTTC. Translating it yields CSVSPGETQYF.

The rearrangement joins TRBV5-4 to TRBJ2-5, with 15 bases fitting TRBD2. Germline-derived CDR1 and CDR2 are SGHNT and YYREEE (reference sequence). After removal of 0 bases from V and 7 bases from J, the junction contained 10 bases not matched to a gene. CDR3 length: 18 residues. Here the CDR3 DNA reads TGTGCCAGCAGCTTGGGTGGACTAGCGGGGGGGACTGCAGGGACCCAGTACTTC. Amino acid sequence: CASSLGGLAGGTAGTQYF.

The chain carries TRBV7-9 and TRBJ1-3; maybe TRBD1 (5 bases). Trimming pared 8 bases from V and 5 bases from J, leaving 19 bases between. The CDR3 consists of 15 residues. Germline values: CDR1 SEHNR, CDR2 FQNEAQ (reference sequence). The DNA of the CDR3 is TGTGCCAGCCTCGAGGACGGGGGGAGGAGAAACACCATATATTTT. It yields the protein CASLEDGGRRNTIYF.

This clone showed up just a few times. This rearrangement joins TRBV27 to TRBJ2-7; either TRBD1 or TRBD2 may fit D (5 bases each). V gave up 5 bases and J gave up 2 bases, with 13 bases separating them. Germline CDR1 reads MNHEY; CDR2 reads SMNVEV (reference sequence). The length of the CDR3 is 14 residues. The CDR3 DNA is TGTGCCAGCAGTCGGGACGGGCGGACCTACGAGCAGTACTTC. Translated, it gives CASSRDGRTYEQYF.